The subject of this entry is one T cell receptor beta chain. Its target is unknown. The V and J ends lost 0 bases and 5 bases respectively, with 14 bases between them. Germline CDR1 is SGHRS and CDR2 is YFSETQ. The CDR3 has 15 amino acids. The library targeted TCRbeta and was prepared with unique molecular identifiers. Using its own MiXCR run on the PCR reads, TCRdb lists one record per CDR3 protein. The profile shows about 980,000 distinct CDR3 sequences, about 30% of them singletons. These data belong to a study of T-cell reconstitution after alpha-beta-depleted transplantation in children. Study-wide results and limits: Diversity and T-cell counts at one year after transplant derived mostly from new T cells. The origin of alpha-beta T cells about two months after transplant was reportedly several hundred expanded graft clones. From surviving recipient T cells and thymic progenitors came the high day-60 TCRbeta diversity observed in some patients.

The sequenced sample was PBMCs, mostly from graft donor cells, obtained 360 days after TCRalphabeta/CD19-depleted stem cell transplant. This sequence joins TRBV5-1 and TRBJ2-5; a weak D match, TRBD2 (7 bases). The sequence came from a boy younger than two who had a stem cell transplant for SCID, so the T cells may come from the graft donor. In nucleotides, the CDR3 is TGCGCCAGCAGCTTGGGGCGGGGGCTCGGGGAGACCCAGTACTTC. Translation gives CASSLGRGLGETQYF.